This T cell receptor beta chain stems from a study of OX40 agonist ivuxolimab in advanced cancers. Study-wide context: Every 2 weeks, ivuxolimab was infused into the patients intravenously at between 0.01 and 10 mg/kg.

The table came from immunoSEQ multiplex PCR; TCRdb's copy has only in-frame clones and leaves some out. The table lists under 90,000 clones, 90% of them singletons. Germline assignment: CDR1 MRHNA and CDR2 SNTAGT. The V end was cut by 5 bases, the J end by 7 bases, with 8 bases between. There are 11 residues in the CDR3. Study outcomes and limitations: Partial responders dosed at 0.1-3.0 mg/kg displayed clonal expansion ranking among the lowest. CD8+ T cells were the subset that, on average, had more expanded clones than CD4+.

Remarks on this clone: The antigen is undetermined.

This TCR was sampled from an adult with an advanced solid tumor such as melanoma, head and neck, liver or kidney cancer. The source was CD4+ or CD8+ T cells sorted from blood, collected in a trial of the OX40 agonist ivuxolimab. The chain carries TRBV6-4 and TRBJ2-5, with a possible D match to TRBD1 (5 bases). The chain's CDR3 is CASSNQGTQYF. In DNA, the CDR3 is TGTGCCAGCAGTAATCAGGGGACCCAGTACTTC.